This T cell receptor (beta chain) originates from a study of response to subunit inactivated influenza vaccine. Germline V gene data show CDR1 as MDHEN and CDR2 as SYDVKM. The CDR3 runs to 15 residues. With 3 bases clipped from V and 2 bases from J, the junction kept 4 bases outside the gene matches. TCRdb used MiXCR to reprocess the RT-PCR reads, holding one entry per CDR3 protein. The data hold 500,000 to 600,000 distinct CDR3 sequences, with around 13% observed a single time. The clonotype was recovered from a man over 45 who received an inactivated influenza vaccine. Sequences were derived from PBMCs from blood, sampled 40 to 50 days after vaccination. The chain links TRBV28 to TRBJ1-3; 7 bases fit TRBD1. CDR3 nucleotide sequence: TGTGCCAGCAGTTTTCGGCAGGGGGCTGGAAACACCATATATTTT. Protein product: CASSFRQGAGNTIYF.